Below are 29 T cell receptor beta chains sequenced from a single sample in a study of OX40 agonist ivuxolimab in advanced cancers. Method: immunoSEQ multiplex PCR; TCRdb's copy keeps in-frame clones and lacks some. The data show approximately 44,000 clones, with around 80% seen just once and 5.1% held by the top ten. The sequences come from CD4+ or CD8+ T cells sorted from blood, collected in a trial of the OX40 agonist ivuxolimab. These receptors all stem from an adult with an advanced solid tumor such as melanoma, head and neck, liver or kidney cancer.

This chain connects TRBV4-2 to TRBJ2-1; TRBD1 agrees at 7 bases. The germline V gene has CDR1 LGHNA and CDR2 YNFKEQ. V was pared by 4 bases and J by 4 bases, with 16 bases of the junction left unmatched. CDR3 length equals 18 residues. Written as DNA, the CDR3 is TGTGCCAGCAGCCTAAGCACAGGGGCCCGGACCTATTACAATGAGCAGTTCTTC. This encodes CASSLSTGARTYYNEQFF.

This clone was seen a few times. The chain uses TRBV4-3 and TRBJ2-5; 10 bases are shared with TRBD2. This CDR3 is 17 amino acids long. V shed 0 bases and J 6 bases; nucleotides not matched to a gene: 10. Germline CDR1 and CDR2: LGHNA and YSLEER. CDR3 DNA sequence: TGCGCCAGCAGCCAAGAACTAGCGGGAACGAATCGCCAGACCCAGTACTTC. Its translation is CASSQELAGTNRQTQYF.

The genes are TRBV11-3 and TRBJ1-1; perhaps TRBD1 as D (6 bases). The CDR3 sequence is 14 residues long. The germline V gene has CDR1 SGHNT and CDR2 YENEEA. V was trimmed by 5 bases and J by 0 bases, leaving 10 bases between them. The chain's CDR3 is CASSPRGMNTEAFF. CDR3 bases: TGTGCCAGCAGCCCCAGGGGTATGAACACTGAAGCTTTCTTT.

The chain recombines TRBV19 with TRBJ2-1; 10 bases line up with TRBD2. The ends lost 1 base at V and 3 bases at J; junction bases unmatched: 6. CDR1 is LNHDA, CDR2 SQIVND, per germline (reference sequence). The CDR3 consists of 17 residues. The CDR3 DNA sequence: TGTGCCAGTAGTATAGTAGTTAGCGGGAGGAACTACAATGAGCAGTTCTTC. Residues: CASSIVVSGRNYNEQFF.

This chain links TRBV5-6 with TRBJ2-3, with 8 nucleotides matching TRBD2. The CDR3 totals 17 residues. Germline loops: CDR1 SGHDT, CDR2 YYEEEE. J gave up 0 bases and V 4 bases, and 10 bases lay outside the gene matches. The CDR3 region is CASSPLASGPSTDTQYF. The CDR3 DNA is TGTGCCAGCAGCCCCCTGGCTAGCGGGCCGAGCACAGATACGCAGTATTTT. Full variable domain (missing parts from reference TRBV5-6 and TRBJ2-3): DAGVTQSPTHLIKTRGQQVTLRCSPKSGHDTVSWYQQALGQGPQFIFQYYEEEERQRGNFPDRFSGHQFPNYSSELNVNALLLGDSALYLCASSPLASGPSTDTQYFGPGTRLTVL.

V usage is TRBV6-5 and J usage is TRBJ2-7; D might be TRBD1 or TRBD2, each matching 5 bases. Looked up from germline, CDR1 is MNHEY and CDR2 is SVGAGI. This CDR3 has 15 residues. The ends were cut back, 0 bases at V and 7 bases at J, with 16 bases in the middle. CDR3 DNA sequence: TGTGCCAGCAGTTACTCCCCCTCGGGGACGGAGGAGCAGTACTTC. Translation gives CASSYSPSGTEEQYF.

This clone was picked up a small number of times. V is TRBV27 and J is TRBJ2-3; possible D gene TRBD2, 6 bases. With 10 bases removed from V and 7 bases from J, the gap between germline ends came to 27 bases. CDR1 and CDR2 (germline): MNHEY, SMNVEV (reference sequence). The CDR3 runs 16 residues. CDR3 nucleotide sequence: TGTGCCACGACGGGACTCAGTGCAGAAAGGGTCCATACGCAGTATTTT. Amino acids: CATTGLSAERVHTQYF.

This chain uses TRBV28 with TRBJ1-1; no clear D. From germline, CDR1 is MDHEN and CDR2 SYDVKM. The CDR3 contains 12 residues. Trimming shortened V by 6 bases and J by 0 bases, and 5 bases separated the two germline ends. CDR3: CASRSLNTEAFF. In DNA form, the CDR3 reads TGTGCCAGCAGATCCTTGAACACTGAAGCTTTCTTT.

The gene calls are TRBV6-5 and TRBJ1-1; 7 positions match TRBD1. Germline lookup yields CDR1 MNHEY and CDR2 SVGAGI. The ends lost 8 bases at V and 1 base at J; junction bases unmatched: 7. This CDR3 is 14 amino acids long. The CDR3 sequence: CASLRNRGNTEAFF. The CDR3 DNA reads as TGTGCCAGCTTGCGTAACAGGGGGAACACTGAAGCTTTCTTT.

This sequence joins TRBV5-8 and TRBJ1-6; tentatively, D is TRBD1 (5 bases). Germline V gene sequence: CDR1 SGHTS, CDR2 YDEGEE. There are 15 residues in the CDR3. Trimming shortened V by 4 bases and J by 9 bases, and 17 bases separated the two germline ends. DNA of the CDR3: TGTGCCAGCAGCCCCATGGGGCGGCAGGGTTCACCCCTCCACTTT. Translating it yields CASSPMGRQGSPLHF.

The gene calls are TRBV19 and TRBJ2-7; 9 positions match TRBD2. There are 19 residues in the CDR3. Trimming removed 2 bases from V and 3 bases from J; junction bases left unmatched: 17. Germline-derived CDR1 and CDR2 are LNHDA and SQIVND (reference sequence). CDR3 DNA: TGTGCCAGTAGTATACCGGATAACAGGTTTAGCGGGGGCCGCTACGAGCAGTACTTC. It is translated as CASSIPDNRFSGGRYEQYF.

The chain carries TRBV6-1 and TRBJ2-3; 7 bases map to TRBD2. J was trimmed by 2 bases and V by 6 bases; bases with no gene match: 8. The CDR3 length is 15 residues. Germline V gene data show CDR1 as MNHNS and CDR2 as SASEGT. CDR3 sequence reads: CASSVLAPYTDTQYF. DNA of the CDR3: TGTGCCAGCAGCGTACTAGCGCCATACACAGATACGCAGTATTTT.

This rearrangement joins TRBV7-8 to TRBJ1-5; TRBD1 is a possible D gene (5 bases). Trimming took off 3 bases at V and 0 bases at J, with 9 bases between the two ends. This CDR3 is built from 15 residues. Germline values: CDR1 SGHVS, CDR2 FQNEAQ. CDR3 nucleotide sequence: TGTGCCAGCAGCTTGGGACTTAATAGCAATCAGCCCCAGCATTTT. Translating it yields CASSLGLNSNQPQHF.

V usage is TRBV7-9 and J usage is TRBJ2-2; TRBD1 might be the D (6 bases). The germline V gene has CDR1 SEHNR and CDR2 FQNEAQ (reference sequence). The V and J ends lost 1 base and 3 bases respectively, with 12 bases between them. This CDR3 has 16 residues. For the CDR3, the DNA is TGTGCCAGCAGCTTAGATGGTAGGACAGACACCGGGGAGCTGTTTTTT. Amino acids: CASSLDGRTDTGELFF.

This clone has a single count. The chain links TRBV15 to TRBJ1-1; maybe TRBD1 (6 bases). The V gene's germline CDR1 is LNHNV and CDR2 YYDKDF (reference sequence). V dropped 0 bases and J dropped 7 bases, with 12 bases sitting between them. This CDR3 has 14 amino acids. This chain's CDR3 is CATSREMGHLEAFF. Written as DNA, the CDR3 is TGTGCCACCAGCAGAGAAATGGGACACCTTGAAGCTTTCTTT.

The chain couples TRBV6-6 to TRBJ1-1; no reliable D call. Germline V gene data show CDR1 as MNHNY and CDR2 as SVGAGI (reference sequence). The CDR3 loop spans 15 amino acids. V was pared by 2 bases and J by 1 base, with 11 bases between. CDR3: CASSYAGSPNTEAFF. The CDR3 region has the DNA TGTGCCAGCAGTTACGCGGGCTCCCCGAACACTGAAGCTTTCTTT.

The chain is built from TRBV29-1 and TRBJ1-1, with a tentative D call TRBD1 (5 bases). The V end was cut by 4 bases, the J end by 5 bases, with 14 bases between. The CDR3 totals 13 residues. Germline V gene lookup returns CDR1 SQVTM and CDR2 ANQGSEA. The chain's CDR3 is CSVAATEGTEAFF. For the CDR3, the DNA is TGCAGCGTTGCAGCGACAGAAGGGACTGAAGCTTTCTTT. Together with reference TRBV29-1 and TRBJ1-1, the CDR3 gives the full variable domain: SAVISQKPSRDICQRGTSLTIQCQVDSQVTMMFWYRQQPGQSLTLIATANQGSEATYESGFVIDKFPISRPNLTFSTLTVSNMSPEDSSIYLCSVAATEGTEAFFGQGTRLTVV.

This clone was picked up a small number of times. The V gene is TRBV6-1, the J gene TRBJ2-5; 10 nucleotides line up with TRBD2. With 2 bases clipped from V and 3 bases from J, the junction kept 9 bases outside the gene matches. Germline-derived CDR1 and CDR2 are MNHNS and SASEGT. CDR3 length equals 17 residues. The CDR3 is CASSENSGAGGKETQYF. The CDR3 region has the DNA TGTGCCAGCAGTGAAAATAGTGGAGCGGGAGGGAAAGAGACCCAGTACTTC.

This chain's CDR3 is CASRGDGEKLFF. The DNA for the CDR3 is TGTGCCAGCAGGGGGGATGGGGAAAAACTGTTTTTT. This rearrangement joins TRBV27 to TRBJ1-4; D possibly corresponds to TRBD1 (5 bases). V shed 6 bases and J shed 8 bases, with 10 bases lying between them. The CDR3 loop spans 12 amino acids. Germline lookup yields CDR1 MNHEY and CDR2 SMNVEV (reference sequence).

CDR3 amino acids: CASSPGFGETQYF. The CDR3 DNA follows: TGTGCCAGCTCACCGGGGTTCGGGGAGACCCAGTACTTC. The chain carries TRBV18 and TRBJ2-5; the D is unclear. The CDR3 totals 13 residues. Germline V gene data show CDR1 as KGHSH and CDR2 as LQKENI. With 3 bases removed from V and 5 bases from J, the gap between germline ends came to 10 bases.

This CDR3 is CASSLGRTSGSYNEQFF. Here the CDR3 DNA reads TGTGCCAGCAGCTTAGGCAGGACTAGCGGATCCTACAATGAGCAGTTCTTC. This chain links TRBV11-3 with TRBJ2-1, with 10 bases fitting TRBD2. Germline loops: CDR1 SGHNT, CDR2 YENEEA. The V segment lost 1 base and the J segment 1 base; nucleotides outside the gene matches: 4. This CDR3 region has 17 residues.

The sample holds a few counts of this clone. The chain links TRBV4-3 to TRBJ2-6; D remains ambiguous. CDR3 length equals 15 residues. V shed 4 bases and J shed 0 bases, with 7 bases lying between them. Germline assignment: CDR1 LGHNA and CDR2 YSLEER. The CDR3 reads CASSLQSSGANVLTF. The CDR3 nucleotides read TGCGCCAGCAGCCTCCAGAGCTCTGGGGCCAACGTCCTGACTTTC.

This chain connects TRBV14 to TRBJ1-1; D remains unclear. The CDR3 has 14 residues. Trimming left V 6 bases short and J 0 bases short, with 11 bases between. Germline-derived CDR1 and CDR2 are SGHDN and FVKESK. The CDR3 region is CASSRRRMNTEAFF. CDR3 DNA sequence: TGTGCCAGCAGTCGGCGGCGGATGAACACTGAAGCTTTCTTT.

This clone has only one observation. The CDR3 region is CASSLAGGADTQYF. The CDR3 nucleotides read TGTGCCAGCTCACTAGCGGGAGGGGCAGATACGCAGTATTTT. V usage is TRBV2 and J usage is TRBJ2-3; 13 nucleotides match TRBD2. Trimming at V came to 8 bases and at J to 4 bases, leaving 3 bases not matched to a gene. This CDR3 is 14 amino acids long. CDR1 SNHLY and CDR2 FYNNEI come from the germline V gene.

The chain has TRBV18 and TRBJ2-5; no reliable D call. CDR1 and CDR2 from the germline V gene are KGHSH and LQKENI. Trimming took 0 bases from V and 1 from J, leaving 6 bases between them. CDR3 length equals 14 residues. Here the CDR3 DNA reads TGTGCCAGCTCACCACCCTCCCTCCAAGAGACCCAGTACTTC. Translating it yields CASSPPSLQETQYF.

The chain carries TRBV28 and TRBJ1-4; 8 nucleotides align to TRBD1. V gave up 5 bases and J gave up 6 bases; unmatched junction bases: 5. This CDR3 is built from 14 residues. CDR1 and CDR2 (germline): MDHEN, SYDVKM. Here the CDR3 reads CASSPGQGYEKLFF. The CDR3 DNA sequence: TGTGCCAGCAGTCCCGGACAGGGATATGAAAAACTGTTTTTT.

The chain links TRBV5-1 to TRBJ2-1; D remains ambiguous. CDR3 length: 17 residues. The germline gives CDR1 SGHRS, CDR2 YFSETQ. Trimming removed 0 bases from V and 5 bases from J, with 18 bases in between. For the CDR3, the DNA is TGCGCCAGCAGCTTGGGTTTCCGGCAGATACTCCACAATGAGCAGTTCTTC. This translates into CASSLGFRQILHNEQFF.

This chain joins TRBV19 and TRBJ2-1; D may be TRBD1 or TRBD2 (6 bases each). This CDR3 contains 12 residues. Trimming left V 7 bases short and J 9 bases short, with 13 bases between. Germline V gene data show CDR1 as LNHDA and CDR2 as SQIVND (reference sequence). In nucleotides, the CDR3 is TGTGCCAGTAAGGGGGGAAAAGTTGAGCAGTTCTTC. Encoded protein: CASKGGKVEQFF. The full variable domain, with the rest looked up from reference TRBV19 and TRBJ2-1, is DGGITQSPKYLFRKEGQNVTLSCEQNLNHDAMYWYRQDPGQGLRLIYYSQIVNDFQKGDIAEGYSVSREKKESFPLTVTSAQKNPTAFYLCASKGGKVEQFFGPGTRLTVL.

The chain's CDR3 is CASSGSSDNSYEQYF. The CDR3 DNA is TGTGCCAGCAGTGGTTCTTCGGACAACTCCTACGAGCAGTACTTC. The rearrangement joins TRBV2 to TRBJ2-7; a possible D gene is TRBD1 (5 bases). The V and J ends lost 4 bases and 0 bases respectively, with 13 bases between them. This CDR3 has 15 amino acids. The germline CDR1 and CDR2 sequences are SNHLY and FYNNEI.